A single sample gave rise to the 4 T cell receptor beta chains below, sequenced in a study of CD8+ T cells in alopecia areata. As the sequencing template, cDNA was produced by extracting RNA and reverse transcribing it. Measured with immunoSEQ multiplex PCR; TCRdb has only the in-frame clones, and not every one. The sample has approximately 280,000 clones, 58% seen once. Treatment noted: oral pan-JAK inhibitor, 5-10 mg twice daily. Here the sequenced sample was CD4+ T cells sorted from blood, taken at week 24, from a patient treated with tofacitinib. These receptors all come from a human donor with alopecia areata.

The J gene is TRBJ2-4, the V gene TRBV4-1; no reliable D call. CDR1 MGHRA and CDR2 YSYEKL come from the germline V gene. V was cut by 0 bases and J by 6 bases, with 15 bases left in between. The CDR3 has 16 amino acids. DNA of the CDR3: TGCGCCAGCAGCCAAGATCCGAACAGAAGAACAAACATTCAGTACTTC. This translates into CASSQDPNRRTNIQYF.

This sequence joins TRBV29-1 and TRBJ2-3; TRBD2 is a possible D gene (6 bases). CDR3 length: 12 residues. V was cut by 7 bases and J by 2 bases, with 10 bases left in between. Germline V gene lookup returns CDR1 SQVTM and CDR2 ANQGSEA. CDR3 coding DNA: TGCAGCGCCGGGACTCTCACAGATACGCAGTATTTT. It specifies CSAGTLTDTQYF.

The J gene is TRBJ1-1, the V gene TRBV28; D is ambiguous. CDR3 size: 12 residues. CDR1 is MDHEN, CDR2 SYDVKM, per germline. Trimming cost V 8 bases and J 3 bases, with 10 bases left between them. CDR3 DNA: TGTGCCAGCGAAATGAGAGACACTGAAGCTTTCTTT. It encodes CASEMRDTEAFF.

The chain employs TRBV15 and TRBJ2-6, with D tentatively TRBD2 (5 bases). The germline V gene encodes CDR1 LNHNV and CDR2 YYDKDF (reference sequence). CDR3 length: 16 residues. V lost 4 bases to trimming and J lost 3 bases, with 13 bases between them. CDR3 in amino acids: CATSTRGLSGANVLTF. The CDR3 bases are TGTGCCACCAGCACCCGGGGATTGAGTGGGGCCAACGTCCTGACTTTC. The entire variable domain, with the rest obtained from reference TRBV15 and TRBJ2-6, is as follows: DAMVIQNPRYQVTQFGKPVTLSCSQTLNHNVMYWYQQKSSQAPKLLFHYYDKDFNNEADTPDNFQSRRPNTSFCFLDIRSPGLGDTAMYLCATSTRGLSGANVLTFGAGSRLTVL.